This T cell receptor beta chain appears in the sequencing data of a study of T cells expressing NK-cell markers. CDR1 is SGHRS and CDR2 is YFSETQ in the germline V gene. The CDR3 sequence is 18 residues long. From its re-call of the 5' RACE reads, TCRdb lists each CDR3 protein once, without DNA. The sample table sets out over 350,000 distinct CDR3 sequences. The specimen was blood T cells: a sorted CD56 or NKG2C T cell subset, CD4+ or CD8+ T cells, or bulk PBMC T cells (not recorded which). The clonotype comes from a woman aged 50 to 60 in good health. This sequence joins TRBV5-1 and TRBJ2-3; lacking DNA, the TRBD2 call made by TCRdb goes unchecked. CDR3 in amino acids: CASSFLGLAGGAPDTQYF.